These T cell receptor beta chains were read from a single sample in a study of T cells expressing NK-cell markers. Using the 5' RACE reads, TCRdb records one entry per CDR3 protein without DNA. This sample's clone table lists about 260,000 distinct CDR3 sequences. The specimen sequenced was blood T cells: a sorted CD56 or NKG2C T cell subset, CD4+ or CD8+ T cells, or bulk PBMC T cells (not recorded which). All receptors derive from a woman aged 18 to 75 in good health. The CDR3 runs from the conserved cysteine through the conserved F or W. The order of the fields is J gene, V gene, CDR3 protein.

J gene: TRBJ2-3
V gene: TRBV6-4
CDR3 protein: CASSRGLAGVGDTQYF

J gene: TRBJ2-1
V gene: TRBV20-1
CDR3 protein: CSARAWLSYNEQFF

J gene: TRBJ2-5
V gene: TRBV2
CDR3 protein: CASGGIRREQETQYF

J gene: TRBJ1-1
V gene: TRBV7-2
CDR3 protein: CASSAQRTEAFF

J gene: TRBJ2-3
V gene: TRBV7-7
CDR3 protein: CASSPGTGRSDTQYF

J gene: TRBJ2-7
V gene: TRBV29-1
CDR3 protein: CSVGPAYEQYF

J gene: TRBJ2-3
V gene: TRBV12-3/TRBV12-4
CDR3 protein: CASSLQYGGGFSTNTQYF

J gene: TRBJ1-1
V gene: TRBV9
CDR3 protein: CASSVGRGTEAFF

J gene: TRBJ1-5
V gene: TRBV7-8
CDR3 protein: CASSSDRINQPQHF

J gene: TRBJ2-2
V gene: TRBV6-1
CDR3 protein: CASTGTGVTGELFF

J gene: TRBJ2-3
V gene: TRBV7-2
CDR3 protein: CASSLFGGLSTDTQYF

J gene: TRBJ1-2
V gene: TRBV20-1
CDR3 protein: CSASTPVAYGYTF

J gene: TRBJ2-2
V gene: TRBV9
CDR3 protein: CASSVDGSYTGELFF

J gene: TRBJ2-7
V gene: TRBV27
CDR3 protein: CASSLGQGAGEQYF

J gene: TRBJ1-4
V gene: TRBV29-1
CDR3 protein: CSAQTTNEKLFF

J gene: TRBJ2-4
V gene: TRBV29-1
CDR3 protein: CSVGGWKNIQYF

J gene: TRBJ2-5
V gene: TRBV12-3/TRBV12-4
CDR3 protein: CASSLGDLNQETQYF

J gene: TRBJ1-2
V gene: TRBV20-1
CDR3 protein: CSAMTENYGYTF

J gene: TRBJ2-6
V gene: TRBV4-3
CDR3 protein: CASSQELEGVGPGANVLTF

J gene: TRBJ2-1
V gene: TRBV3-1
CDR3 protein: CASSQARGQGEQFF

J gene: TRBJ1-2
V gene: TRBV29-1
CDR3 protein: CSVQGQDGYTF

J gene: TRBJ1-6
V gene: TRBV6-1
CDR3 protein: CASSQTGRNSPLHF

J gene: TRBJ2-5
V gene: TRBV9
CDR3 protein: CASSVGLAGDGTQYF

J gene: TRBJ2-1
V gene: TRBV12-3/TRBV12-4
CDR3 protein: CASSHDRAANYNEQFF

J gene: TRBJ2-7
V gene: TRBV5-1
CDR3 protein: CASSFGTSNYEQYF

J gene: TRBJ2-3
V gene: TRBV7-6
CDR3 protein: CASSLTRRGTDTQYF

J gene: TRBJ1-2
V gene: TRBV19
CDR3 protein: CASETGVKGGYTF

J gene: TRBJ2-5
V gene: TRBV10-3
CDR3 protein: CAISSDRGRETQYF

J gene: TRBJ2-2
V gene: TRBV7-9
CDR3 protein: CASSPRGGFTGELFF

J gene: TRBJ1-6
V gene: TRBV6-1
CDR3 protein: CASSEGWRRNSPLHF

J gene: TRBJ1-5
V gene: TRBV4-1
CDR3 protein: CASSLQGSEQPQHF

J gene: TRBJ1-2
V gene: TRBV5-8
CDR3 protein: CASSLSSGPYGYTF

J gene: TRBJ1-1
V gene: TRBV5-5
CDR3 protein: CASRIGQANTEAFF

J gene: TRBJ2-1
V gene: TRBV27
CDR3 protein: CASSLYYANEQFF

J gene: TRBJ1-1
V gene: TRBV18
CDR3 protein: CASSPMTGPGTEAFF

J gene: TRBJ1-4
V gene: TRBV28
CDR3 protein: CASTDRHEKLFF

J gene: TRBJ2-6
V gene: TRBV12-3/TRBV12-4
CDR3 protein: CASSPLWSGANVLTF

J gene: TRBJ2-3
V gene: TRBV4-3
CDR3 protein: CASSQFSGASTDTQYF

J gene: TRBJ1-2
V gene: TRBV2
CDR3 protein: CASSTRQKLGSGYTF

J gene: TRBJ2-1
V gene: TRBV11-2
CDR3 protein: CASSSGVNFGGNEQFF

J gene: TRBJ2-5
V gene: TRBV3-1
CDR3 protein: CASSQDRTGGLTQYF

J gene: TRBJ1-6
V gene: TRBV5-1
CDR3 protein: CASSSDQGAGNSPLHF

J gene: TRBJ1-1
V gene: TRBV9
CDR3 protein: CASSALQGEAFF

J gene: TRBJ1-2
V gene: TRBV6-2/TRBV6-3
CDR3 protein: CASSIFFRGLNYGYTF

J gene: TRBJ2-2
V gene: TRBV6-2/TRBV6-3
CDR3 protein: CASSPIEQLGTGELFF

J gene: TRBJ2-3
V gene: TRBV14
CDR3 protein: CASSSRAGGSTDTQYF

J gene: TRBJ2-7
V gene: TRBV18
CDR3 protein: CASSLTGTQPSYEQYF

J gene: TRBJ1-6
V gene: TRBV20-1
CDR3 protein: CSKSRVLNSPLHF

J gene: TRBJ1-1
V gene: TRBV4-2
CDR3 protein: CASSHAGGTLNTEAFF

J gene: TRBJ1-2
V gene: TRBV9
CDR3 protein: CASSATGTYGYTF

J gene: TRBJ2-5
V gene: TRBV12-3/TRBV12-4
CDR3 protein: CASSLGQRETQYF

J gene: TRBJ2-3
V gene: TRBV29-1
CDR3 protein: CSVEWAPDTQYF

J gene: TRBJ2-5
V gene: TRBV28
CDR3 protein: CASRFDRGYQETQYF

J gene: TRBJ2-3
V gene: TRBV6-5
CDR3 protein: CASTQGGTQYF

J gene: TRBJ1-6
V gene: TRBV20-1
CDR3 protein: CSARVQGLSPLHF

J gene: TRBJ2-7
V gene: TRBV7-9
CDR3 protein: CASRAGDEQYF